A single T cell receptor beta chain is shown here with its context. What it binds is not known. This entry belongs to a study of T-cell reconstitution after alpha-beta-depleted transplantation in children. Overall study results and limits: Expanded clones from the graft, numbering several hundred, reportedly supplied alpha-beta T cells about two months after transplant. From surviving recipient T cells and thymic progenitors came the high day-60 TCRbeta diversity observed in some patients.

The CDR3 sequence is 15 residues long. V lost 1 base and J 4 bases, leaving 13 bases between the germline ends. Germline V lookup: CDR1 SEHNR, CDR2 FQNEAQ (reference sequence). Library preparation (for TCRbeta) was performed with unique molecular identifiers. TCRdb re-derived calls from the PCR reads in MiXCR, one entry per CDR3 protein. The table records around 500,000 distinct CDR3 sequences, roughly 24% of them present only once. The input for sequencing was PBMCs, mostly from graft donor cells, taken 360 days after TCRalphabeta/CD19-depleted stem cell transplant. J is TRBJ2-5 and V is TRBV7-9; a weak D match, TRBD1 (6 bases). This receptor was obtained from a boy in the first two years of life who had a stem cell transplant for acute myeloid leukemia, so the T cells may come from the graft donor. As DNA, the CDR3 is TGTGCCAGCAGCTTAGAGGGTGAAGGGGGAGAGACCCAGTACTTC. Encoded protein: CASSLEGEGGETQYF.